Listed below are T cell receptor beta chains from one sample, sequenced in a study of blood T cell repertoires in COVID-19. The assay was immunoSEQ multiplex PCR, and TCRdb's table has in-frame clones only and misses some. The table lists over 200,000 clones, around 86% of them singletons. Sequencing used PBMCs or T cells enriched from blood (not recorded which). The receptors derive from a man aged 18 to 29 who had recovered from COVID-19. CDR3s include the opening cysteine and the closing phenylalanine or tryptophan. D genes are given only for firm matches. Clone size is given for some rows only: seen once, a few or many times, or a class if the clone is expanded.

V gene: TRBV5-1; D gene: -; clone size: -; J gene: TRBJ1-3; CDR3 protein: CASSPGGQSGNTIYF; CDR3 DNA: TGCGCCAGCAGCCCCGGGGGTCAGTCCGGAAACACCATATATTTT
V gene: TRBV24-1; D gene: -; clone size: -; J gene: TRBJ2-2; CDR3 protein: CATSDLNRNTGELFF; CDR3 DNA: TGTGCCACCAGTGATTTAAACAGGAACACCGGGGAGCTGTTTTTT
V gene: TRBV11-3; D gene: TRBD2; clone size: -; J gene: TRBJ2-2; CDR3 protein: CASSPTAASGTPRELFF; CDR3 DNA: TGTGCCAGCAGCCCCACGGCGGCTAGCGGGACTCCCCGGGAGCTGTTTTTT
V gene: TRBV2; D gene: TRBD1; clone size: -; J gene: TRBJ1-4; CDR3 protein: CASSESTGTGKKLFF; CDR3 DNA: TGTGCCAGCAGTGAATCAACCGGGACAGGGAAAAAACTGTTTTTT
V gene: TRBV5-1; D gene: TRBD2; clone size: -; J gene: TRBJ2-1; CDR3 protein: CASLSGGPYNEQFF; CDR3 DNA: TGCGCCAGCTTATCGGGAGGGCCCTACAATGAGCAGTTCTTC
V gene: TRBV4-2; D gene: TRBD2; clone size: -; J gene: TRBJ2-1; CDR3 protein: CASSRRLAAPEQFF; CDR3 DNA: TGTGCCAGCAGCCGGCGACTAGCGGCCCCCGAGCAGTTCTTC
V gene: TRBV5-1; D gene: -; clone size: -; J gene: TRBJ1-2; CDR3 protein: CASSLGDGGVYGYTF; CDR3 DNA: TGCGCCAGCAGCTTGGGGGATGGGGGCGTCTATGGCTACACCTTC
V gene: TRBV28; D gene: TRBD2; clone size: -; J gene: TRBJ2-2; CDR3 protein: CASSFGGSTGELFF; CDR3 DNA: TGTGCCAGCAGTTTCGGGGGGAGCACCGGGGAGCTGTTTTTT
V gene: TRBV11-3; D gene: TRBD1; clone size: -; J gene: TRBJ2-1; CDR3 protein: CASSLAQHRGEQFF; CDR3 DNA: TGTGCCAGCAGCTTAGCCCAACACAGGGGTGAGCAGTTCTTC
V gene: TRBV19; D gene: -; clone size: -; J gene: TRBJ1-1; CDR3 protein: CASSDRGTEAFF; CDR3 DNA: TGTGCCAGTAGTGACCGAGGGACTGAAGCTTTCTTT
V gene: TRBV7-2; D gene: -; clone size: once; J gene: TRBJ2-5; CDR3 protein: CASSLFLKETQYF; CDR3 DNA: TGTGCCAGCAGCTTGTTTCTTAAAGAGACCCAGTACTTC
V gene: TRBV10-2; D gene: -; clone size: -; J gene: TRBJ1-1; CDR3 protein: CASSSNTEAFF; CDR3 DNA: TGCGCCAGCAGTTCAAACACTGAAGCTTTCTTT
V gene: TRBV19; D gene: -; clone size: -; J gene: TRBJ2-5; CDR3 protein: CASSMRQGGVTQYF; CDR3 DNA: TGTGCCAGTAGTATGCGGCAGGGGGGAGTGACCCAGTACTTC
V gene: TRBV19; D gene: -; clone size: -; J gene: TRBJ1-5; CDR3 protein: CASSMLKQGNGQPQHF; CDR3 DNA: TGTGCCAGTAGTATGTTGAAACAGGGAAACGGTCAGCCCCAGCATTTT
V gene: TRBV11-2; D gene: -; clone size: few; J gene: TRBJ2-3; CDR3 protein: CASSLEPSGYATQYF; CDR3 DNA: TGTGCCAGCAGCTTAGAACCGAGCGGGTACGCTACGCAGTATTTT
V gene: TRBV27; D gene: -; clone size: -; J gene: TRBJ1-2; CDR3 protein: CASSLSASETPGYTF; CDR3 DNA: TGTGCCAGCAGTTTATCAGCTAGTGAGACTCCTGGCTACACCTTC
V gene: TRBV29-1; D gene: -; clone size: -; J gene: TRBJ1-1; CDR3 protein: CSVEGVGAMNTEAFF; CDR3 DNA: TGCAGCGTTGAAGGAGTGGGCGCAATGAACACTGAAGCTTTCTTT
V gene: TRBV5-1; D gene: -; clone size: -; J gene: TRBJ1-2; CDR3 protein: CASRRGGGSDGYTF; CDR3 DNA: TGCGCCAGCAGGCGGGGGGGAGGTAGCGATGGCTACACCTTC
V gene: TRBV18; D gene: -; clone size: -; J gene: TRBJ2-6; CDR3 protein: CASSPSGDPSTGANVLTF; CDR3 DNA: TGTGCCAGCTCACCATCGGGGGACCCAAGCACTGGGGCCAACGTCCTGACTTTC
V gene: TRBV30; D gene: -; clone size: -; J gene: TRBJ1-4; CDR3 protein: CAWGTSTNEKLFF; CDR3 DNA: TGTGCCTGGGGGACATCAACTAATGAAAAACTGTTTTTT
V gene: TRBV10-3; D gene: -; clone size: -; J gene: TRBJ1-2; CDR3 protein: CAISDRTGGNGYTF; CDR3 DNA: TGTGCCATCAGTGATAGGACTGGAGGGAATGGCTACACCTTC
V gene: TRBV5-4; D gene: -; clone size: -; J gene: TRBJ2-1; CDR3 protein: CASSLVSVSSYNEQFF; CDR3 DNA: TGTGCCAGCAGCTTGGTTAGCGTTAGCTCCTACAATGAGCAGTTCTTC
V gene: TRBV29-1; D gene: -; clone size: -; J gene: TRBJ2-7; CDR3 protein: CSVTETYEQYF; CDR3 DNA: TGCAGCGTTACAGAGACCTACGAGCAGTACTTC
V gene: TRBV30; D gene: -; clone size: -; J gene: TRBJ1-1; CDR3 protein: CAWAAGLNTEAFF; CDR3 DNA: TGTGCCTGGGCCGCAGGTTTAAACACTGAAGCTTTCTTT